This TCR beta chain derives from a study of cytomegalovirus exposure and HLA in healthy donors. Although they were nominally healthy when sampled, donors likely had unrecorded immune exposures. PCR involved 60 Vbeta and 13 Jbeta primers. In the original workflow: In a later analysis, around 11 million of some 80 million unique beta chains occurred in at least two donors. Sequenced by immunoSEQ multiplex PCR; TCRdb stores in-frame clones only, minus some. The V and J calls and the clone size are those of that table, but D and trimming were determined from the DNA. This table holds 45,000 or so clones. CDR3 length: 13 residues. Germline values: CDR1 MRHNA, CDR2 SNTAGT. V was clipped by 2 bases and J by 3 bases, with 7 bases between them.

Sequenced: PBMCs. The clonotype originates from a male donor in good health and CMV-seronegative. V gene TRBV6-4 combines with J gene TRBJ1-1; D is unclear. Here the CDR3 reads CASSDHLYTEAFF. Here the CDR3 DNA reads TGTGCCAGCAGTGACCATTTGTACACTGAAGCTTTCTTT.